The sequence of this T cell receptor (beta chain) was determined in a study of OX40 agonist ivuxolimab in advanced cancers. Study-level background: Clinicians treated patients with ivuxolimab, an agonistic anti-OX40 (CD134) antibody. Study-wide results and limits: Circulating CD4+ and CD8+ T cells showed clonal expansion by week 6 at 0.1 to 3.0 mg/kg.

CDR1 and CDR2 from the germline V gene are MNHEY and SVGAGI. Trimming left V 4 bases short and J 0 bases short, with 14 bases between. There are 16 residues in the CDR3. Sequencing used immunoSEQ multiplex PCR; TCRdb keeps in-frame clones, though not all of them. The table records 30,000 or so clones, over 90% of them present only once. It was autoimmune disease history or systemic immunosuppression that excluded patients. Comments on this clone: The antigen is not known.

The material was CD4+ or CD8+ T cells sorted from blood, obtained in a trial of the OX40 agonist ivuxolimab. The V and J genes are TRBV6-5 and TRBJ2-3; a weak D match, TRBD1 (6 bases). The receptor's source is an adult with an advanced solid tumor such as melanoma, head and neck, liver or kidney cancer. Written as DNA, the CDR3 is TGTGCCAGCAGTTTGGGCCTGGGACAAAGCACAGATACGCAGTATTTT. Protein sequence: CASSLGLGQSTDTQYF.